This T cell receptor beta chain was sequenced in a study of blood T cell repertoires in COVID-19. Study information: T cells, B-cell-depleted T cells, or PBMCs supplied cDNA or gDNA.

This CDR3 contains 15 residues. Per germline, CDR1 MNHEY and CDR2 SVGAGI. J was trimmed by 2 bases and V by 2 bases; bases with no gene match: 3. In terms of age and location, participants ranged from roughly 18 to 100 years and lived in approximately 26 US areas. Cohort placement rested on clinical history that participants reported themselves. In the authors' methods: Amplification of reference gene primers was used by the study to estimate nucleated cell counts. The method was immunoSEQ multiplex PCR; TCRdb's version includes in-frame clones alone and lacks a portion of them. The V and J calls and clone size are taken from that table; D and trimming were inferred from the DNA. The sample lists some 230,000 clones, approximately 92% occurring once.

The receptor comes from a woman aged 18 to 35 in a cohort exposed to, infected with or recovered from COVID-19 (not recorded which). This rearrangement joins TRBV6-5 to TRBJ1-2, with 9 positions matching TRBD1. Sequencing was performed on PBMCs or T cells enriched from blood (not recorded which). The CDR3 sequence is CASSYLDRGNYGYTF. Here the CDR3 DNA reads TGTGCCAGCAGTTACCTAGACAGGGGGAACTATGGCTACACCTTC.